One and the same sample provided the 30 T cell receptor beta chains below, sequenced in a study of T cell responses to AZD1222 COVID-19 vaccine. Clones were sequenced by immunoSEQ multiplex PCR, and TCRdb holds only the in-frame ones, with some missing. In the table there are 100,000 to 150,000 clones, roughly 90% of which are singletons. Source: peripheral blood, taken 28 days after the second AZD1222 dose. Source of these receptors: an adult who received the AZD1222 COVID-19 vaccine.

The chain is built from TRBV14 and TRBJ1-2; 7 bases are a match to TRBD1. J gave up 5 bases and V 2 bases, and 5 bases lay outside the gene matches. The CDR3 contains 14 residues. CDR1 and CDR2 from the germline V gene are SGHDN and FVKESK. CDR3 region: CASSQLGTEYGYTF. CDR3 DNA: TGTGCCAGCAGCCAATTGGGGACAGAATATGGCTACACCTTC.

J is TRBJ1-2 and V is TRBV6-6; a weak D match, TRBD1 (6 bases). Germline CDR1 and CDR2: MNHNY and SVGAGI (reference sequence). This CDR3 has 17 amino acids. Trimming shortened V by 5 bases and J by 1 base, and 20 bases separated the two germline ends. DNA of the CDR3: TGTGCCAGCAGTCACCCTCCCGGGACAACAGTTAACTATGGCTACACCTTC. Residues: CASSHPPGTTVNYGYTF.

This chain joins TRBV5-1 and TRBJ2-7; 8 bases align to TRBD2. V was clipped by 3 bases and J by 9 bases; unmatched bases: 14. The CDR3 length is 15 residues. Germline values: CDR1 SGHRS, CDR2 YFSETQ. CDR3 region: CASSSPSGGPRGQYF. CDR3 nucleotides: TGCGCCAGCAGCTCTCCTTCGGGGGGGCCGCGGGGGCAGTACTTC.

CDR3 protein: CASSYPTGNTEAFF. CDR3 DNA: TGTGCCAGCAGTTACCCGACAGGGAACACTGAAGCTTTCTTT. The V gene is TRBV6-5, the J gene TRBJ1-1; a weak D match, TRBD1 (6 bases). The CDR3 length is 14 residues. Germline V gives CDR1 MNHEY, CDR2 SVGAGI. Trimming removed 2 bases at V and 1 base at J, with 8 bases between.

The J gene is TRBJ2-7, the V gene TRBV28; either TRBD1 or TRBD2 may fit D (5 bases each). The length of the CDR3 is 15 residues. Germline V CDR1 and CDR2: MDHEN, SYDVKM. Trimming stripped 1 base from V and 3 bases from J, with 13 bases between. The CDR3 is CASSLSGGRVYEQYF. The CDR3 nucleotides are TGTGCCAGCAGTTTATCTGGGGGACGGGTCTACGAGCAGTACTTC.

The V gene is TRBV27, the J gene TRBJ2-1, with D possibly TRBD2 on 6 matching bases. The V end lost 0 bases, the J end lost 4 bases, and 10 bases lay between the germline ends. CDR1 and CDR2 from the germline V gene are MNHEY and SMNVEV (reference sequence). The CDR3 length is 15 residues. The CDR3 is CASSLSALAYNEQFF. The CDR3 DNA is TGTGCCAGCAGTTTATCGGCCCTAGCGTACAATGAGCAGTTCTTC.

The chain recombines TRBV3-1 (or the pseudogene TRBV3-2) with TRBJ1-1; D is unresolved. V was cut by 1 base and J by 11 bases, with 11 bases left in between. In germline, CDR1 is LGHDT, CDR2 YNNKEL (reference sequence). The CDR3 totals 12 residues. The CDR3 DNA reads as TGTGCCAGCAGCCAAGGTCTCACCGCCGCTTTCTTT. As protein: CASSQGLTAAFF.

The gene calls are TRBV5-4 and TRBJ1-2; D gene uncertain. In germline, CDR1 is SGHNT, CDR2 YYREEE (reference sequence). The CDR3 spans 13 residues. V was pared by 4 bases and J by 7 bases, with 14 bases between. This chain's CDR3 is CASSPPGRAGYTF. The CDR3 DNA is TGTGCCAGCAGCCCCCCAGGCCGTGCTGGCTACACCTTC. The variable domain in full, completed from reference TRBV5-4 and TRBJ1-2, reads ETGVTQSPTHLIKTRGQQVTLRCSSQSGHNTVSWYQQALGQGPQFIFQYYREEENGRGNFPPRFSGLQFPNYSSELNVNALELDDSALYLCASSPPGRAGYTFGSGTRLTVV.

This chain connects TRBV19 to TRBJ2-1, with 10 bases identical to TRBD2. Per the germline V gene, CDR1 is LNHDA and CDR2 is SQIVND (reference sequence). This CDR3 comprises 16 residues. The V gene end was trimmed by 6 bases and the J gene end by 6 bases; junction bases not matched to a gene: 11. CDR3 sequence (DNA): TGTGCCAGTAGCCTACTAAGCGGGGGGGCCCTCAATGAGCAGTTCTTC. Translated: CASSLLSGGALNEQFF.

The table lists this clone with a count of one. This sequence joins TRBV2 and TRBJ2-7; 7 bases line up with TRBD1. Trimming removed 6 bases from V and 2 bases from J; junction bases left unmatched: 13. CDR3 length: 16 residues. Germline V lookup: CDR1 SNHLY, CDR2 FYNNEI. The DNA of the CDR3 is TGTGCCAGCAGAGGACCTCCCGGGACAGCAACCTACGAGCAGTACTTC. Protein product: CASRGPPGTATYEQYF.

This chain uses TRBV19 with TRBJ2-1; D is possibly TRBD2 (7 bases). V shed 7 bases and J shed 8 bases, with 15 bases lying between them. CDR3 length: 13 residues. Germline V gives CDR1 LNHDA, CDR2 SQIVND (reference sequence). DNA of the CDR3: TGTGCCAGTAACGAAGGGGGGGCCGATGAGCAGTTCTTC. This gives the protein CASNEGGADEQFF.

The genes are TRBV28 and TRBJ1-1; tentative D call: TRBD1 (5 bases). Per the germline V gene, CDR1 is MDHEN and CDR2 is SYDVKM. This CDR3 spans 12 amino acids. The V and J ends lost 8 bases and 3 bases respectively, with 10 bases between them. The CDR3 spells CASHRLDTEAFF. CDR3 sequence (DNA): TGTGCCAGCCACAGGTTGGACACTGAAGCTTTCTTT.

The rearrangement joins TRBV5-5 to TRBJ2-2; 9 bases match TRBD1. Trimming at V came to 5 bases and at J to 6 bases, leaving 17 bases not matched to a gene. The CDR3 extends over 18 amino acids. The germline gives CDR1 SGHKS, CDR2 YYEKEE (reference sequence). The CDR3 nucleotides are TGTGCCAGCAGAGCTGGCCCCCCCGGGACAGGGAGTCCCGGGGAGCTGTTTTTT. Its protein is CASRAGPPGTGSPGELFF.

As regards this clone: Other DNA sequences in this sample translate to the same CDR3. This sequence joins TRBV7-9 and TRBJ2-3, with no clear D. The germline V gene has CDR1 SEHNR and CDR2 FQNEAQ (reference sequence). Trimming removed 1 base from V and 5 bases from J, with 10 bases in between. The length of the CDR3 is 14 residues. CDR3 residues: CASSLGASGDTQYF. DNA for the CDR3: TGTGCCAGCAGCTTAGGGGCGAGTGGAGATACGCAGTATTTT.

This clone was found once. This sequence joins TRBV4-2 and TRBJ1-6; D is unresolved. CDR3 length: 15 residues. V was shortened by 2 bases and J by 5 bases, with 10 bases between the two germline ends. Looked up from germline, CDR1 is LGHNA and CDR2 is YNFKEQ. DNA of the CDR3: TGTGCCAGCAGCCAATCAAAGGGAAATAATTCACCCCTCCACTTT. It translates to CASSQSKGNNSPLHF.

This chain links TRBV28 with TRBJ1-5, with TRBD1 matching 8 bases. The germline gives CDR1 MDHEN, CDR2 SYDVKM. The CDR3 spans 15 residues. Trimming at V came to 2 bases and at J to 6 bases, leaving 6 bases not matched to a gene. The CDR3 DNA follows: TGTGCCAGCAGTTTACAGGGGGCGAAGGTTCAGCCCCAGCATTTT. Translating it yields CASSLQGAKVQPQHF.

The V call is TRBV9, the J call TRBJ1-1; 9 nucleotides line up with TRBD1. V dropped 0 bases and J dropped 1; count of bases not matched to a gene: 7. The CDR3 has 17 residues. Germline V gene data show CDR1 as SGDLS and CDR2 as YYNGEE. DNA for the CDR3: TGTGCCAGCAGCGTAGATCTTTGGACAGGGGCGAACACTGAAGCTTTCTTT. Encoded protein: CASSVDLWTGANTEAFF.

The chain recombines TRBV2 with TRBJ1-3; 9 nucleotides agree with TRBD1. The V gene end was trimmed by 4 bases and the J gene end by 8 bases; junction bases not matched to a gene: 6. This CDR3 is 14 amino acids long. Germline CDR1 and CDR2: SNHLY and FYNNEI. The CDR3 reads CASSAEQGAYTIYF. As DNA, the CDR3 is TGTGCCAGCAGTGCAGAACAGGGGGCCTACACCATATATTTT.

The CDR3, as DNA: TGTGCCAGCAGGATTCGACAGGCCTATAATTCACCCCTCCACTTT. It yields the protein CASRIRQAYNSPLHF. The chain combines TRBV28 with TRBJ1-6; the D gene is possibly TRBD1 (6 bases). This CDR3 region has 15 residues. Germline values: CDR1 MDHEN, CDR2 SYDVKM. Trimming took off 6 bases at V and 2 bases at J, with 11 bases between the two ends.

V gene TRBV21-1 combines with J gene TRBJ2-1; the table calls TRBD1, which could not be checked here. TRBV21-1 is noted as a pseudogene. CDR3 length equals 12 residues. CDR3 protein: CASSPGNNEQFF. CDR3 in DNA: TGTGCCAGCAGTCCAGGAAACAATGAGCAGTTCTTC.

This clone was counted once. The V gene is TRBV6-5, the J gene TRBJ2-7; D perhaps matches TRBD1 (6 bases). The V end was cut by 6 bases, the J end by 3 bases, with 15 bases between. The CDR3 is 14 amino acids. Germline V lookup: CDR1 MNHEY, CDR2 SVGAGI. CDR3 DNA: TGTGCCAGCAGAGGAACAGGGATCCACTACGAGCAGTACTTC. The encoded protein is CASRGTGIHYEQYF.

The V call is TRBV5-4, the J call TRBJ2-2; TRBD1 is a possible D gene (6 bases). This CDR3 contains 16 residues. The germline V gene encodes CDR1 SGHNT and CDR2 YYREEE (reference sequence). Trimming cost V 2 bases and J 4 bases, with 15 bases left between them. The CDR3 DNA reads TGTGCCAGCAGCTTCAACCAGGGGCGCGTCACCGGGGAGCTGTTTTTT. It is translated as CASSFNQGRVTGELFF.

The chain combines TRBV28 with TRBJ1-2; D remains unclear. Trimming removed 3 bases from V and 3 bases from J, with 8 bases in between. CDR3 size: 13 residues. CDR1 MDHEN and CDR2 SYDVKM come from the germline V gene. The CDR3 is CASSFGGYYGYTF. For the CDR3, the DNA is TGTGCCAGCAGTTTTGGAGGGTACTATGGCTACACCTTC.

The chain joins TRBV28 to TRBJ2-7; no clear D gene. The CDR3 is 12 residues long. Trimming removed 4 bases from V and 3 bases from J, with 7 bases in between. The V gene's germline CDR1 is MDHEN and CDR2 SYDVKM. The CDR3 is CASSYSVYEQYF. CDR3 DNA sequence: TGTGCCAGCAGTTACTCGGTCTACGAGCAGTACTTC.

This clone has a single count. The CDR3 spells CASSSTAISGNTIYF. The CDR3 coding sequence is TGTGCCAGCTCATCTACAGCAATCTCTGGAAACACCATATATTTT. The gene calls are TRBV18 and TRBJ1-3; D is unresolved. CDR3 length equals 15 residues. Trimming pared 5 bases from V and 0 bases from J, leaving 11 bases between. Germline values: CDR1 KGHSH, CDR2 LQKENI.

The chain has TRBV5-4 and TRBJ2-1; 11 nucleotides agree with TRBD2. The CDR3 runs 15 residues. Germline values: CDR1 SGHNT, CDR2 YYREEE (reference sequence). The V and J ends lost 4 bases and 7 bases, in that order; junction bases with no gene match: 7. The CDR3 DNA reads as TGTGCCAGCAGCCCAGAATCTAGCGGGAGGAATGAGCAGTTCTTC. Its translation: CASSPESSGRNEQFF.

The chain has TRBV15 and TRBJ1-4, with D tentatively TRBD1 (6 bases). Germline CDR1 LNHNV, CDR2 YYDKDF (reference sequence). Trimming cost V 2 bases and J 7 bases, with 11 bases left between them. The length of the CDR3 is 14 residues. The CDR3 sequence: CATSRQGRSEKLFF. The CDR3 DNA follows: TGTGCCACCAGCAGACAGGGGAGGAGTGAAAAACTGTTTTTT.

V and J are TRBV28 and TRBJ1-6; TRBD1 matches 9 bases. The CDR3 sequence is 15 residues long. From germline, CDR1 is MDHEN and CDR2 SYDVKM. The junction had 5 bases not matched to a gene; V was cut back by 8 bases and J by 3 bases. Written as DNA, the CDR3 is TGTGCCAGCCGGGGACAGGGCTTCTATAATTCACCCCTCCACTTT. Translating gives CASRGQGFYNSPLHF.

The rearrangement joins TRBV7-2 to TRBJ2-7; the D is unclear. Trimming took off 1 base at V and 2 bases at J, with 9 bases between the two ends. CDR1 and CDR2 from the germline V gene are SGHTA and FQGNSA. This CDR3 is 14 amino acids long. CDR3 coding DNA: TGTGCCAGCAGCTTAGACGTTGTTGCCTACGAGCAGTACTTC. Its translation is CASSLDVVAYEQYF.

This CDR3 reads CASSFGMHEKLFF. Written as DNA, the CDR3 is TGTGCCAGCAGCTTCGGGATGCATGAAAAACTGTTTTTT. The chain uses TRBV28 and TRBJ1-4; no reliable D call. In germline, CDR1 is MDHEN, CDR2 SYDVKM. CDR3 length: 13 residues. V was cut by 6 bases and J by 6 bases, with 11 bases left in between.